This is a list of T cell receptor beta chains from one sample in a study of Graves' ophthalmopathy and Graves' hyperthyroidism. Via MiXCR, TCRdb re-called the multiplex PCR reads, giving one row per CDR3 protein. Among 500,000 to 700,000 distinct CDR3 sequences listed, 22% were seen once. Sequences were obtained from peripheral blood. The receptors stem from a woman in her late teens or twenties with stable Graves' hyperthyroidism. Some clones in this sample may be carry-over from other donors' samples. Both conserved end residues are part of each CDR3. Fields, in order: CDR3 DNA, CDR3 protein, J gene, V gene, D gene, clone size. D genes are given only for firm matches. A row's size may be missing; if present it is once, few, many or a size class.

TGTGCCAGCAGCTTCGGACTCTCGAACACCGGGGAGCTGTTTTTT	CASSFGLSNTGELFF	TRBJ2-2	TRBV5-5	.	few
TGTGCCAGTAGTATAGACGGGTGGAGCACTGAAGCTTTCTTT	CASSIDGWSTEAFF	TRBJ1-1	TRBV19	.	many
TGCAGTGCTATGCGGGGGTGGGACTATGGCTACACCTTC	CSAMRGWDYGYTF	TRBJ1-2	TRBV20-1	.	many
TGTGCCAGCAGTGAAGCGCAGAGGGCCGTCGCTTTCTTT	CASSEAQRAVAFF	TRBJ1-1	TRBV6-1	.	many
TGTGCCAGCAGTCGGTTCGGGGCTGACTCTGGGGCCAACGTCCTGACTTTC	CASSRFGADSGANVLTF	TRBJ2-6	TRBV6-1	.	.
TGCAGTGCCGTTAGGGGTCTGGCGGGGGGACAAGAGACCCAGTACTTC	CSAVRGLAGGQETQYF	TRBJ2-5	TRBV20-1	TRBD2	many
TGTGCCAGCGGCAGGGGCTACACTGAAGCTTTCTTT	CASGRGYTEAFF	TRBJ1-1	TRBV6-1	.	few
TGTGCCAGCTCACCTTCAGGGGAGGGGAACACTGAAGCTTTCTTT	CASSPSGEGNTEAFF	TRBJ1-1	TRBV18	.	.
TGTGCCAGCAGTTTAAAGAACACTGAAGCTTTCTTT	CASSLKNTEAFF	TRBJ1-1	TRBV12-3/TRBV12-4	.	many
TGTGCCACCAGTGCCCCAATCTCCTTCTACGAGCAGTACTTC	CATSAPISFYEQYF	TRBJ2-7	TRBV24-1	.	many
TGTGCCACCAGTATGACAGGCTCTGGGGCCAACGTCCTGACTTTC	CATSMTGSGANVLTF	TRBJ2-6	TRBV24-1	.	few
TGTGCCAGCAGCTTATGGCGGACAGGCACTGAAGCTTTCTTT	CASSLWRTGTEAFF	TRBJ1-1	TRBV11-2	TRBD1	many
TGTGCCAGCTCACCACTGACAGGGGTCACTGAAGCTTTCTTT	CASSPLTGVTEAFF	TRBJ1-1	TRBV18	TRBD1	many
TGCAGTGCCTCTCCCTCTCCGGGTACTTACGAGCAGTACTTC	CSASPSPGTYEQYF	TRBJ2-7	TRBV20-1	.	.
TGTGCCAGCAGCTCCGGGACAGGGAAACGAGAGACCCAGTACTTC	CASSSGTGKRETQYF	TRBJ2-5	TRBV7-8	TRBD1	.
TGCAGCGTTGGGAACCGGTCCTACGAGCAGTACTTC	CSVGNRSYEQYF	TRBJ2-7	TRBV29-1	.	.
TGTGCCAGCAGCCAAGACGGAACCCAAGAGACCCAGTACTTC	CASSQDGTQETQYF	TRBJ2-5	TRBV9	.	many
TGTGCCAGTAGTAGGTCAGGGATTCCCGATAGCAATCAGCCCCAGCATTTT	CASSRSGIPDSNQPQHF	TRBJ1-5	TRBV19	.	many
TGCAGTGCAGGGGCCGCACTCCGGGGTGAGACCCAGTACTTC	CSAGAALRGETQYF	TRBJ2-5	TRBV20-1	.	.
TGTGCCAGCAGAGCATGGGGGGACTACGAGCAGTACTTC	CASRAWGDYEQYF	TRBJ2-7	TRBV12-3/TRBV12-4	.	.
TGCGCCAGCAGCCAAGGTTCAGGGGGGGAGACCCAGTACTTC	CASSQGSGGETQYF	TRBJ2-5	TRBV4-1	.	many
TGTGCCAGTAGTATAGATGGAGGGGACGGCTATGGCTACACCTTC	CASSIDGGDGYGYTF	TRBJ1-2	TRBV19	.	few
TGTGCCAGCAGTTTGTGGCAGAACCTCGAGCAGTACTTC	CASSLWQNLEQYF	TRBJ2-7	TRBV12-3/TRBV12-4	.	many
TGCAGCGCTGAAGGTGTTAACACTGAAGCTTTCTTT	CSAEGVNTEAFF	TRBJ1-1	TRBV29-1	.	.
TGTGCCAGCAGTTCCATGGACTCGGAGACCCAGTACTTC	CASSSMDSETQYF	TRBJ2-5	TRBV27	.	many
TGTGCCACCAGTCAGATAAGCTCCTACGATCAGTACTTC	CATSQISSYDQYF	TRBJ2-7	TRBV24-1	.	.
TGCGCCAGCAGCTTGGCGGGTAGCGGGAGGTCCTACGAGCAGTACTTC	CASSLAGSGRSYEQYF	TRBJ2-7	TRBV5-1	TRBD2	.
TGTGCCAGCAGCTTAAATGGGGGACGAGAGACCCAGTACTTC	CASSLNGGRETQYF	TRBJ2-5	TRBV7-3	.	many
TGTGCCAGCAGCTCCACAGGGGCAAGGGGCTACACCTTC	CASSSTGARGYTF	TRBJ1-2	TRBV7-9	TRBD1	many
TGTGCCAGCAGTCTCGGGACAGGCGCCTACGAGCAGTACTTC	CASSLGTGAYEQYF	TRBJ2-7	TRBV5-1	TRBD1	many
TGTGCCAGCAGCCCCGGGACGGACTCCTACGAGCAGTACTTC	CASSPGTDSYEQYF	TRBJ2-7	TRBV7-6	.	.
TGTGCCAGCAGTGATCTAACAGGGGGCGTTGAAGCTTTCTTT	CASSDLTGGVEAFF	TRBJ1-1	TRBV6-1	TRBD1	many
TGTGCCAGCAGTTTCACCCCGGCTGAAGCTTTCTTT	CASSFTPAEAFF	TRBJ1-1	TRBV12-3/TRBV12-4	.	many
TGCGCCAGCAGCGAACAGGGGAACGAGCAGTACTTC	CASSEQGNEQYF	TRBJ2-7	TRBV5-1	TRBD1	many
TGTGCCAGCAGTTATCCCACAGATACGCAGTATTTT	CASSYPTDTQYF	TRBJ2-3	TRBV6-2/TRBV6-3	.	.